One sample yielded the 29 T cell receptor beta chains listed below, sequenced in a study of T cells in women clearing cervical HPV infection. Libraries were prepared by immunoSEQ multiplex PCR; TCRdb keeps only in-frame clonotypes and omits some of them. This sample's table reports some 25,000 clones. The sample consisted of blood buffy coat. All receptors come from a woman between 18 and 70 years old with a cervical HPV16 infection that either progressed to CIN3+ or cleared (not recorded which).

Of note for this clone: The read comes to an end 3 residues before the CDR3 does, leaving the germline J gene to fill in the end. The chain uses TRBV20-1 and TRBJ2-3, with 9 bases aligning to TRBD2. CDR1 is DFQATT and CDR2 is SNEGSKA in the germline V gene (reference sequence). CDR3 length: 17 amino acids. Trimming at V came to 3 bases and at J to 4 bases, leaving 14 bases not matched to a gene. The CDR3 DNA, read in part, is TGCAGTGCTAGGTCGTCTAGCGGGGAGAACAACCCAGATACG. Translated: CSARSSSGENNPDT. The full CDR3 reads CSARSSSGENNPDTQYF.

Regarding this clone: The CDR3 is cut off 3 residues early in the read; its end comes from the germline J gene. This sequence joins TRBV18 and TRBJ1-6; tentatively, D is TRBD1 (6 bases). The V end was cut by 8 bases, the J end by 7 bases, with 15 bases between. There are 14 residues in the CDR3. The germline V gene has CDR1 KGHSH and CDR2 LQKENI. The CDR3 bases that were read are TGTGCCAGCCGCGACGGCGACAGGAATTCACCC. Its protein is CASRDGDRNSP. The full CDR3 protein reads CASRDGDRNSPLHF. The whole variable domain, remainder taken from reference TRBV18 and TRBJ1-6, is NAGVMQNPRHLVRRRGQEARLRCSPMKGHSHVYWYRQLPEEGLKFMVYLQKENIIDESGMPKERFSAEFPKEGPSILRIQQVVRGDSAAYFCASRDGDRNSPLHFGNGTRLTVT.

In regard to this clone: The CDR3 end falls 3 residues outside the read, so it is completed with the germline J gene. The gene calls are TRBV30 and TRBJ1-5, with a possible D match to TRBD1 (6 bases). Per germline, CDR1 GTSNPN and CDR2 SVGIG (reference sequence). This CDR3 comprises 12 residues. V shed 4 bases and J shed 2 bases, with 6 bases lying between them. The sequenced CDR3 bases are TGTGCCTGGAAGGGGGGCAATCAGCCC. Amino acid sequence: CAWKGGNQP. The CDR3, in full, reads CAWKGGNQPQHF.

Regarding this clone: The observed sequence ends 3 residues before the CDR3 terminus, with the missing tail filled in from the germline J gene. The rearrangement joins TRBV7-9 to TRBJ1-2; possible D gene TRBD1, 5 bases. Germline values: CDR1 SEHNR, CDR2 FQNEAQ (reference sequence). The CDR3 is made up of 15 amino acids. This chain's CDR3 is CASSLTSGGSYDYTF. The covered CDR3 bases are TGTGCCAGCAGCTTAACCTCCGGGGGGTCCTACGAC. The entire variable domain, with the rest obtained from reference TRBV7-9 and TRBJ1-2, is as follows: DTGVSQNPRHKITKRGQNVTFRCDPISEHNRLYWYRQTLGQGPEFLTYFQNEAQLEKSRLLSDRFSAERPKGSFSTLEIQRTEQGDSAMYLCASSLTSGGSYDYTFGSGTRLTVV.

By frequency, this clone registers medium-sized (0.01 to 0.1%). From the germline J gene comes the end of the CDR3, since the read stops 3 residues before it. The chain carries TRBV19 and TRBJ2-7, with 9 bases matching TRBD2. The CDR3 is made up of 14 amino acids. Trimming cost V 5 bases and J 4 bases; bases outside gene matches: 6. Per germline, CDR1 LNHDA and CDR2 SQIVND (reference sequence). CDR3 sequence: CASSVSGRAYEQYF. CDR3 DNA (partial): TGTGCCAGTAGTGTTAGCGGGAGAGCTTACGAG. The full variable domain, rest sourced from reference TRBV19 and TRBJ2-7, is DGGITQSPKYLFRKEGQNVTLSCEQNLNHDAMYWYRQDPGQGLRLIYYSQIVNDFQKGDIAEGYSVSREKKESFPLTVTSAQKNPTAFYLCASSVSGRAYEQYFGPGTRLTVT.

As concerns this clone: The read stops 3 residues short of the end of the CDR3; the missing end is completed from the germline J gene. The chain is built from TRBV7-9 and TRBJ1-1; no definite D call. Trimming removed 1 base at V and 2 bases at J, with 5 bases between. Germline V gives CDR1 SEHNR, CDR2 FQNEAQ (reference sequence). The CDR3 consists of 13 residues. Partial CDR3 DNA: TGTGCCAGCAGCTTAGGCTACAACACTGAA. It yields the protein CASSLGYNTE. The whole CDR3 region reads CASSLGYNTEAFF.

About this clone itself: Coverage ceases 3 residues before the CDR3 finishes, and the germline J gene fills in the end. The sample contains more than one DNA sequence encoding this CDR3. The J gene is TRBJ1-3, the V gene TRBV18, with a weak D call TRBD1 (5 bases). CDR3 size: 17 residues. CDR1 and CDR2 from the germline V gene are KGHSH and LQKENI. V shed 2 bases and J shed 0 bases, with 14 bases lying between them. Partial CDR3 DNA: TGTGCCAGCTCACCAAGCCAGGGTTCGCGCTCTGGAAACACC. Translated: CASSPSQGSRSGNT. The whole CDR3 sequence reads CASSPSQGSRSGNTIYF.

A note on this clone: The read ends 3 residues shy of where the CDR3 ends; the end is completed using the germline J gene. The chain is built from TRBV11-2 and TRBJ2-1; a weak D match, TRBD2 (5 bases). CDR1 and CDR2 from the germline V gene are SGHAT and FQNNGV. The CDR3 sequence is 13 residues long. Deletions cut 1 base from V and 6 bases from J, with 7 bases between. This CDR3 reads CASSLGGSNEQFF. CDR3 DNA, as far as it was read: TGTGCCAGCAGCTTAGGAGGGTCCAATGAG.

As concerns this clone: The read finishes 3 residues shy of the CDR3 end, and the germline J gene is used to complete it. V is TRBV4-1 and J is TRBJ1-2; the D is unclear. The V and J ends lost 0 bases and 6 bases respectively, with 14 bases between them. Germline CDR1 and CDR2: MGHRA and YSYEKL. This CDR3 spans 15 amino acids. CDR3 sequence reads: CASSQEASPRDGYTF. CDR3 DNA, as far as it was read: TGCGCCAGCAGCCAAGAAGCGTCTCCACGAGATGGC.

For this clone: Read sequence stops 3 residues before the CDR3 end, and the germline J gene provides the missing end. The chain links TRBV2 to TRBJ2-6; perhaps TRBD1 as D (5 bases). Germline CDR1 is SNHLY and CDR2 is FYNNEI. V dropped 11 bases and J dropped 0 bases, with 11 bases sitting between them. CDR3 size: 14 residues. CDR3 sequence reads: CAGQLISGANVLTF. The DNA read from the CDR3 is TGTGCCGGACAATTGATCTCTGGGGCCAACGTC.

Concerning this clone itself: The read falls 3 residues short of the CDR3 end, and the missing part is taken from the germline J gene. The chain joins TRBV30 to TRBJ2-1; possibly TRBD1 for D (5 bases). Germline CDR1 reads GTSNPN; CDR2 reads SVGIG (reference sequence). Trimming shortened V by 5 bases and J by 2 bases, and 10 bases separated the two germline ends. CDR3 length: 13 amino acids. The covered CDR3 bases are TGTGCCTGGGCGACAGTAACCTACAATGAG. Protein: CAWATVTYNE. The complete CDR3 reads CAWATVTYNEQFF. Together with reference TRBV30 and TRBJ2-1, the CDR3 gives the full variable domain: SQTIHQWPATLVQPVGSPLSLECTVEGTSNPNLYWYRQAAGRGLQLLFYSVGIGQISSEVPQNLSASRPQDRQFILSSKKLLLSDSGFYLCAWATVTYNEQFFGPGTRLTVL.

The CDR3 sequence: CASSPRQGTPHYNEQFF. The covered CDR3 bases are TGTGCCAGCAGCCCCAGGCAGGGGACACCCCACTACAATGAG. The chain recombines TRBV4-2 with TRBJ2-1; possibly TRBD1 for D (6 bases). The read ends 3 residues shy of where the CDR3 ends; the end is completed using the germline J gene. V lost 4 bases and J 3 bases, leaving 19 bases between the germline ends. CDR3 size: 17 residues. Germline lookup yields CDR1 LGHNA and CDR2 YNFKEQ.

To note about this clone: The read halts 3 residues ahead of the CDR3 end, with the missing end drawn from the germline J gene. This sequence joins TRBV27 and TRBJ2-1, with 7 bases that match TRBD2. Unmatched junction bases numbered 16, after V lost 2 bases and J lost 3 bases. There are 19 residues in the CDR3. Looked up from germline, CDR1 is MNHEY and CDR2 is SMNVEV (reference sequence). Partial CDR3 DNA: TGTGCCAGCAGTTTAAGGCGGACTACCTTAGCGGGTGGCTACAATGAG. As protein: CASSLRRTTLAGGYNE. The full CDR3 sequence reads CASSLRRTTLAGGYNEQFF.

Notes on this clone: The missing CDR3 end, 3 residues past where the read stops, is filled in from the germline J gene. V usage is TRBV18 and J usage is TRBJ2-1; 8 bases line up with TRBD2. CDR1 and CDR2 (germline): KGHSH, LQKENI. After removal of 0 bases from V and 9 bases from J, the junction contained 7 bases not matched to a gene. The CDR3 has 15 residues. The part of the CDR3 DNA that was read is TGTGCCAGCTCACCACCAAGCGGGAGCGGCGGTGAG. Translating it yields CASSPPSGSGGE. The whole CDR3 is CASSPPSGSGGEQFF.

Points on this clone: The read ends 3 residues shy of where the CDR3 ends; the end is completed using the germline J gene. The chain joins TRBV20-1 to TRBJ2-3; unclear D gene. The CDR3 loop spans 11 amino acids. The germline gives CDR1 DFQATT, CDR2 SNEGSKA (reference sequence). Deletions cut 5 bases from V and 5 bases from J, with 8 bases between. Incomplete CDR3 DNA: TGCAGTGCTGAGTCGGGAGATACG. Its translation is CSAESGDT. The whole CDR3 protein reads CSAESGDTQYF.

About this clone itself: The CDR3 goes on 3 residues after the read ends, and that part is filled in from the germline J gene. The chain links TRBV30 to TRBJ1-1; D is unresolved. This CDR3 region has 15 residues. Looked up from germline, CDR1 is GTSNPN and CDR2 is SVGIG (reference sequence). V was trimmed by 4 bases and J by 1 base, leaving 16 bases between them. This chain's CDR3 is CAWNGPKASNTEAFF. The DNA read from the CDR3 is TGTGCCTGGAACGGTCCCAAAGCCTCGAACACTGAA.

A note on this clone: Coverage ceases 3 residues before the CDR3 finishes, and the germline J gene fills in the end. The chain combines TRBV7-9 with TRBJ1-6, with a tentative D call TRBD1 (5 bases). Germline values: CDR1 SEHNR, CDR2 FQNEAQ (reference sequence). V dropped 5 bases and J dropped 6 bases, with 11 bases sitting between them. The CDR3 consists of 14 residues. CDR3 residues: CASSGQGINSPLHF. The covered CDR3 bases are TGTGCCAGCAGCGGCCAGGGCATTAATTCACCC. Based on the CDR3 plus reference TRBV7-9 and TRBJ1-6, the full variable domain is DTGVSQNPRHKITKRGQNVTFRCDPISEHNRLYWYRQTLGQGPEFLTYFQNEAQLEKSRLLSDRFSAERPKGSFSTLEIQRTEQGDSAMYLCASSGQGINSPLHFGNGTRLTVT.

Of note for this clone: The read ends 3 residues early relative to the CDR3; the germline J gene fills the gap. The chain combines TRBV6-1 with TRBJ1-2; 9 positions match TRBD1. V dropped 2 bases and J dropped 7; count of bases not matched to a gene: 5. The germline gives CDR1 MNHNS, CDR2 SASEGT. This CDR3 is 14 amino acids long. This chain's CDR3 is CASSERQGVFGYTF. The CDR3 DNA, read in part, is TGTGCCAGCAGTGAAAGACAGGGGGTTTTTGGC.

As concerns this clone: The missing CDR3 end, 3 residues past where the read stops, is filled in from the germline J gene. This chain links TRBV19 with TRBJ1-5, with TRBD1 matching 8 bases. Germline V gene lookup returns CDR1 LNHDA and CDR2 SQIVND (reference sequence). This CDR3 spans 15 amino acids. The trim removed 1 base at V and 6 bases at J, leaving 5 bases unmatched. CDR3 region: CASSIGAGGFQPQHF. CDR3 DNA (partial): TGTGCCAGTAGTATAGGGGCAGGGGGCTTTCAGCCC.

Comments on this clone: The CDR3 end is not reached by the read, which stops 3 residues before it; the germline J gene fills it in. This rearrangement joins TRBV20-1 to TRBJ2-3, with 10 positions matching TRBD2. V dropped 2 bases and J dropped 5; count of bases not matched to a gene: 10. CDR3 length equals 16 residues. Germline CDR1 and CDR2: DFQATT and SNEGSKA (reference sequence). Here the CDR3 reads CSARSGTSAIKDTQYF. The DNA read from the CDR3 is TGCAGTGCTAGATCCGGGACTAGCGCGATTAAAGATACG.

With respect to this clone: The sequenced fragment ends 3 residues before the CDR3 boundary, so the rest is inferred from the germline J gene. This chain links TRBV2 with TRBJ2-7, with D uncertain. Per germline, CDR1 SNHLY and CDR2 FYNNEI. V was clipped by 3 bases and J by 1 base, with 7 bases between them. The CDR3 is 13 amino acids. CDR3 amino acids: CASSERRSYEQYF. The covered CDR3 bases are TGTGCCAGCAGTGAGCGCCGGTCCTACGAG.

The CDR3 loop reads CASSLDQAKLFF. CDR3 DNA (partial): TGTGCCAGCAGCTTAGACCAGGCAAAA. V usage is TRBV7-9 and J usage is TRBJ1-4, with unresolved D. The sequence runs out 3 residues before the end of the CDR3; the remainder is reconstructed from the germline J gene. Germline V gene sequence: CDR1 SEHNR, CDR2 FQNEAQ (reference sequence). The CDR3 runs to 12 residues. Trimming shortened V by 1 base and J by 10 bases, and 7 bases separated the two germline ends. The complete variable domain, with remaining parts taken from reference TRBV7-9 and TRBJ1-4, reads DTGVSQNPRHKITKRGQNVTFRCDPISEHNRLYWYRQTLGQGPEFLTYFQNEAQLEKSRLLSDRFSAERPKGSFSTLEIQRTEQGDSAMYLCASSLDQAKLFFGSGTQLSVL.

Regarding this clone: The read gets to within 3 residues of the CDR3 end, and the germline J gene fills in the rest. V and J are TRBV29-1 and TRBJ2-1, with 7 bases aligning to TRBD1. The CDR3 loop spans 14 amino acids. Germline-derived CDR1 and CDR2 are SQVTM and ANQGSEA. Unmatched junction bases numbered 3, after V lost 2 bases and J lost 2 bases. The CDR3 DNA, read in part, is TGCAGCGTTGAACGACAGGGAACCTACAATGAG. It translates to CSVERQGTYNE. In full, the CDR3 reads CSVERQGTYNEQFF.

Notes on this clone: Coverage ceases 3 residues before the CDR3 finishes, and the germline J gene fills in the end. V usage is TRBV7-6 and J usage is TRBJ2-2, with 7 bases aligning to TRBD1. Unmatched junction bases numbered 8, after V lost 2 bases and J lost 5 bases. The CDR3 consists of 16 residues. Germline CDR1 is SGHVS and CDR2 is FNYEAQ. CDR3 in amino acids: CASSLTKTGQTGELFF. The CDR3 bases that were read are TGTGCCAGCAGCTTAACAAAGACAGGGCAAACCGGGGAG.

Partial CDR3 DNA: TGTGCCAGCAGCCCCCGCAGGGCGAGCACAGATACC. Translating it yields CASSPRRASTDT. The full CDR3 protein reads CASSPRRASTDTYTF. V and J are TRBV7-2 and TRBJ1-2, with D tentatively TRBD1 (5 bases). The CDR3 extends 3 residues past the end of the read, so its final part is completed from the germline J gene. Germline V gene data show CDR1 as SGHTA and CDR2 as FQGNSA. The CDR3 contains 15 residues.

This clone is classed as medium-sized (0.01 to 0.1%) by frequency. The observed sequence ends 3 residues before the CDR3 terminus, with the missing tail filled in from the germline J gene. The rearrangement uses TRBV19 and TRBJ2-2, with TRBD1 matching over 11 bases. The germline V gene has CDR1 LNHDA and CDR2 SQIVND (reference sequence). V lost 4 bases to trimming and J lost 4 bases; unmatched junction nucleotides: 5. The CDR3 length is 16 residues. The covered CDR3 bases are TGTGCCAGTAGTACCGGACAGGGGGCCGGCACCGGGGAG. As protein: CASSTGQGAGTGE. From start to end, the CDR3 is CASSTGQGAGTGELFF.

About this clone itself: The sequenced fragment ends 3 residues before the CDR3 boundary, so the rest is inferred from the germline J gene. This sequence joins TRBV19 and TRBJ2-2; D might be TRBD1 (6 bases). The CDR3 runs 15 residues. Germline-derived CDR1 and CDR2 are LNHDA and SQIVND (reference sequence). CDR3 loop: CASSIRGSGANVLFF. The DNA read from the CDR3 is TGTGCCAGTAGTATTAGGGGGTCTGGGGCCAACGTG.

Regarding this clone: The read stops 3 residues short of the end of the CDR3; the missing end is completed from the germline J gene. The J gene is TRBJ1-1, the V gene TRBV14; 8 bases align to TRBD1. Per the germline V gene, CDR1 is SGHDN and CDR2 is FVKESK. This CDR3 comprises 18 residues. The CDR3 sequence is CASSQDLGRGHSFSEAFF. The CDR3 bases that were read are TGTGCCAGCAGCCAAGATCTTGGCAGGGGGCATTCTTTTTCCGAA.

With regard to this clone: The observed sequence ends 3 residues before the CDR3 terminus, with the missing tail filled in from the germline J gene. This sequence joins TRBV30 and TRBJ2-7, with D perhaps TRBD1 (5 bases). CDR1 GTSNPN and CDR2 SVGIG come from the germline V gene (reference sequence). CDR3 size: 13 residues. V lost 1 base and J lost 2, with 9 bases in between. The CDR3 protein is CAWSGGLPYEQYF. The sequenced CDR3 bases are TGTGCCTGGAGTGGGGGCCTCCCCTACGAG.